The sequence of this T cell receptor beta chain was determined in a study of cytomegalovirus exposure and HLA in healthy donors. The junction had 9 bases not matched to a gene; V was cut back by 0 bases and J by 7 bases. The CDR3 is 15 amino acids. Germline V gene sequence: CDR1 SGDLS, CDR2 YYNGEE. The study ran its PCR with 60 Vbeta and 13 Jbeta primers. Some clones are missing from TCRdb's copy, which holds only in-frame ones; the method was immunoSEQ multiplex PCR. In the table there are some 170,000 clones, about 80% of which are singletons. This chain connects TRBV9 to TRBJ2-7, with 8 bases fitting TRBD1. Sequenced input: PBMCs. This receptor was obtained from a man aged 35-49 years in good health and CMV-seropositive. The CDR3 sequence: CASSVASQGAREQYF. CDR3 sequence (DNA): TGTGCCAGCAGCGTAGCTTCCCAGGGGGCGAGGGAGCAGTACTTC.